Each of the 6 T cell receptor beta chains below was sequenced from the same sample in a study of cytomegalovirus exposure and HLA in healthy donors. Researchers ran the PCR with 60 Vbeta and 13 Jbeta primers. Clones were read by immunoSEQ multiplex PCR, and TCRdb kept only the in-frame ones, dropping some. The ten most abundant clones cover roughly 15% of a sample with fewer than 85,000 clones. The sample taken for sequencing was PBMCs. These receptors originate from a man between 50 and 59 years old in good health and CMV-seropositive.

The chain employs TRBV18 and TRBJ2-7; 9 bases are a match to TRBD1. V lost 3 bases to trimming and J lost 1 base; unmatched junction nucleotides: 1. This CDR3 has 14 amino acids. CDR1 is KGHSH and CDR2 is LQKENI in the germline V gene. CDR3 sequence reads: CASSPDRGSYEQYV. CDR3 in DNA: TGTGCCAGCTCACCGGACAGGGGATCCTACGAGCAGTACGTC.

The chain combines TRBV2 with TRBJ2-2, with TRBD1 identical over 8 bases. CDR1 is SNHLY and CDR2 is FYNNEI in the germline V gene. Germline trimming cut 5 bases from V and 8 bases from J; bases unmatched to any gene: 7. CDR3 length: 14 residues. The CDR3 nucleotides read TGTGCCAGCAGTTTACAGGGGGATTCGGGGGAGCTGTTTTTT. Translating it yields CASSLQGDSGELFF.

The V gene is TRBV21-1, the J gene TRBJ2-2; TRBD1, the table's D call, was not compared with the DNA. TRBV21-1 is a documented pseudogene. This CDR3 region has 16 residues. The CDR3 region is CASSIWTGRTPGELFF. The CDR3 DNA follows: TGTGCCAGCAGCATCTGGACAGGGCGAACACCCGGGGAGCTGTTTTTT.

The chain joins TRBV7-9 to TRBJ1-1, with a tentative D call TRBD1 (6 bases). The CDR3 totals 14 residues. The V gene lost 5 bases and the J gene lost 1 base, with 11 bases spanning the gap. CDR1 SEHNR and CDR2 FQNEAQ come from the germline V gene (reference sequence). For the CDR3, the DNA is TGTGCCAGCAGCCCCCGGACAGAGAACACTGAAGCTTTCTTT. It specifies CASSPRTENTEAFF.

This chain joins TRBV20-1 and TRBJ1-2; weak D call: TRBD1 (5 bases). CDR1 DFQATT and CDR2 SNEGSKA come from the germline V gene (reference sequence). With 6 bases removed from V and 8 bases from J, the gap between germline ends came to 13 bases. The CDR3 consists of 11 residues. The CDR3 sequence is CSAWGLEGYTF. For the CDR3, the DNA is TGCAGTGCCTGGGGCCTCGAAGGCTACACCTTC.

CDR3 sequence (DNA): TGTGCCAGCTCCCCTGACAGGGGGAATGAAAAACTGTTTTTT. This encodes CASSPDRGNEKLFF. The rearrangement uses TRBV18 and TRBJ1-4; TRBD1 aligns across 9 bases. V shed 6 bases and J 5 bases; nucleotides not matched to a gene: 4. Germline values: CDR1 KGHSH, CDR2 LQKENI. The CDR3 length is 14 residues.